Sequencing of this T cell receptor (beta chain) was carried out in a study of blood T cell repertoires in COVID-19. Study summary: PBMCs, B-cell-depleted T cells, or T cells were the source of the cDNA or gDNA that made up the material.

Source study methods: Quantification of nucleated cells was approximated via reference gene primer amplification. Sequencing used immunoSEQ multiplex PCR; TCRdb keeps in-frame clones, though not all of them. V and J calls and clone size are given by that table; D and trimming were obtained from the DNA. The data show 150,000 to 200,000 clones, with 70% to 90% seen just once and roughly 10% held by the top ten. Unmatched junction bases numbered 9, after V lost 1 base and J lost 7 bases. The CDR3 spans 16 residues. The germline CDR1 and CDR2 sequences are LGHNA and YSLEER. Specimen: peripheral blood. V and J are TRBV4-3 and TRBJ2-2; 7 nucleotides match TRBD2. The source of this sequence is a human donor in a cohort sampled during active COVID-19. CDR3 residues: CASSQALSGPGGELFF. DNA of the CDR3: TGCGCCAGCAGCCAAGCCCTTAGCGGGCCTGGCGGGGAGCTGTTTTTT.